Listed below are T cell receptor beta chains from one sample, sequenced in a study of Graves' ophthalmopathy and Graves' hyperthyroidism. From the multiplex PCR reads, TCRdb called clonotypes with MiXCR, one entry per CDR3 protein. The profile shows hundreds of thousands of distinct CDR3 sequences, about 16% of them singletons. Sequencing was done on a sample of peripheral blood. These TCRs come from a woman younger than 30 with stable Graves' hyperthyroidism. CDR3s include the opening cysteine and the closing phenylalanine or tryptophan.

V gene: TRBV6-2/TRBV6-3; J gene: TRBJ1-2; CDR3 protein: CASSYVTLLYGYTF
V gene: TRBV19; J gene: TRBJ2-7; CDR3 protein: CASQDGRGPYEQYF
V gene: TRBV20-1; J gene: TRBJ2-5; CDR3 protein: CSALKTQFQETQYF
V gene: TRBV4-2; J gene: TRBJ1-1; CDR3 protein: CASSQDKYSVEAFF
V gene: TRBV6-5; J gene: TRBJ2-3; CDR3 protein: CASASFRTDTQYF
V gene: TRBV5-1; J gene: TRBJ2-2; CDR3 protein: CASSPHLRTSGVNTGELFF
V gene: TRBV28; J gene: TRBJ2-2; CDR3 protein: CASSLLRSGQVPTGELFF
V gene: TRBV6-5; J gene: TRBJ1-5; CDR3 protein: CASSYSGGYQPQHF
V gene: TRBV5-1; J gene: TRBJ2-7; CDR3 protein: CASSVSRGEQYF
V gene: TRBV12-3/TRBV12-4; J gene: TRBJ2-7; CDR3 protein: CASSRSGYLYEQYF
V gene: TRBV9; J gene: TRBJ2-2; CDR3 protein: CASSVRAREGARYTGELFF
V gene: TRBV19; J gene: TRBJ1-5; CDR3 protein: CASSRQGRQPQHF
V gene: TRBV5-1; J gene: TRBJ2-2; CDR3 protein: CANTPGRANTGELFF
V gene: TRBV12-3/TRBV12-4; J gene: TRBJ1-2; CDR3 protein: CASRSTDRGQSYGYTF
V gene: TRBV29-1; J gene: TRBJ1-1; CDR3 protein: CSVEVGAGTEAFF
V gene: TRBV7-9; J gene: TRBJ1-6; CDR3 protein: CASSQNRVSPLHF
V gene: TRBV6-2/TRBV6-3; J gene: TRBJ1-5; CDR3 protein: CASTWRGKGQPQHF
V gene: TRBV11-1; J gene: TRBJ2-4; CDR3 protein: CASSPRRTTNIQYF
V gene: TRBV18; J gene: TRBJ1-1; CDR3 protein: CASSPPQRRVMNTEAFF
V gene: TRBV6-1; J gene: TRBJ2-5; CDR3 protein: CASSPNSLPQYF
V gene: TRBV5-1; J gene: TRBJ2-7; CDR3 protein: CASSPGLAGTYVQYF
V gene: TRBV4-1; J gene: TRBJ2-7; CDR3 protein: CASSPQAQAPEQYF
V gene: TRBV5-8; J gene: TRBJ1-2; CDR3 protein: CASSNGTVIGYTF
V gene: TRBV6-2/TRBV6-3; J gene: TRBJ1-2; CDR3 protein: CASSYEETTSYGYTF
V gene: TRBV11-2; J gene: TRBJ2-2; CDR3 protein: CASSLESGVTGELFF
V gene: TRBV6-1; J gene: TRBJ1-5; CDR3 protein: CASTIWGGDQPQHF
V gene: TRBV20-1; J gene: TRBJ2-3; CDR3 protein: CSASGGLAPDTQYF
V gene: TRBV6-5; J gene: TRBJ1-2; CDR3 protein: CASTDSQFYGYTF
V gene: TRBV6-1; J gene: TRBJ2-7; CDR3 protein: CASRNLRLAGEQYF
V gene: TRBV24-1; J gene: TRBJ1-2; CDR3 protein: CATSAAGGRNYGYTF
V gene: TRBV29-1; J gene: TRBJ1-1; CDR3 protein: CSSFVRGAGTEAFF
V gene: TRBV6-2/TRBV6-3; J gene: TRBJ1-5; CDR3 protein: CASSYFPGKNQPQHF
V gene: TRBV30; J gene: TRBJ1-6; CDR3 protein: CAWTGLNSYNSPLHF
V gene: TRBV7-2; J gene: TRBJ2-4; CDR3 protein: CASSPLQLQGAILKNIQYF
V gene: TRBV12-3/TRBV12-4; J gene: TRBJ1-3; CDR3 protein: CASSPLLGQNSGNTIYF
V gene: TRBV10-3; J gene: TRBJ2-7; CDR3 protein: CAISETGGYEQYF
V gene: TRBV12-3/TRBV12-4; J gene: TRBJ2-5; CDR3 protein: CATSFAGGVKETQYF
V gene: TRBV19; J gene: TRBJ1-5; CDR3 protein: CASSDETGVRNQPQHF
V gene: TRBV4-1; J gene: TRBJ2-5; CDR3 protein: CASSQDLRRSQETQYF
V gene: TRBV6-2/TRBV6-3; J gene: TRBJ1-2; CDR3 protein: CASTSEGPNYGYTF
V gene: TRBV10-3; J gene: TRBJ1-2; CDR3 protein: CAISEVRSDGYTF
V gene: TRBV6-5; J gene: TRBJ1-1; CDR3 protein: CASSYSGPPMNTEAFF
V gene: TRBV19; J gene: TRBJ1-5; CDR3 protein: CASSQQGALSQPQHF
V gene: TRBV6-2/TRBV6-3; J gene: TRBJ2-7; CDR3 protein: CASSTTLSGIAYEQYF
V gene: TRBV29-1; J gene: TRBJ1-5; CDR3 protein: CSVRGLGDGSDQPQHF
V gene: TRBV4-2; J gene: TRBJ1-3; CDR3 protein: CASRPDRKFFLTSGNTIYF
V gene: TRBV5-1; J gene: TRBJ1-2; CDR3 protein: CASSLGGLSRYGYTF
V gene: TRBV5-1; J gene: TRBJ2-2; CDR3 protein: CASSTRTSGGVNTGELFF
V gene: TRBV10-3; J gene: TRBJ2-5; CDR3 protein: CAISPGLGQETQYF
V gene: TRBV6-5; J gene: TRBJ1-3; CDR3 protein: CASSYSSSASGNTIYF